The 26 T cell receptor beta chains in this list originate from one sample, sequenced in a study of molecular identifiers for immune sequencing clone quantification. TCRdb reprocessed the PCR reads via MiXCR and lists one record per CDR3 protein. The table records about half a million distinct CDR3 sequences, about 20% of them present only once. Sequencing was performed on naive CD8+ T cells from blood, with Jurkat cell RNA spiked in. Subset denoted: FACS-sorted CD8+CD4-CCR7+CD45RA+ naive T cells. All receptors come from a human donor in good health. Some libraries in this study had Jurkat cell RNA spiked in.

Points on this clonotype: One end of the junction varies from germline; a read error may be responsible. V is TRBV20-1 and J is TRBJ2-3; 11 positions agree with TRBD2. This CDR3 is built from 17 residues. Germline V gives CDR1 DFQATT, CDR2 SNEGSKA (reference sequence). In nucleotides, the CDR3 is TGCAGTGCTAGAGCTACTAGCGGGAGTACCAGCACAGATGCGCAGTATTTT. This gives the protein CSARATSGSTSTDAQYF.

This clonotype was seen at least ten times. This sequence joins TRBV6-2 or TRBV6-3 and TRBJ1-1; D remains unclear. CDR3 length equals 15 residues. V lost 5 bases to trimming and J lost 1 base, with 14 bases between them. Germline CDR1 MNHEY, CDR2 SVGEGT. DNA for the CDR3: TGTGCCAGCAGTCACCGGGAGTGGTCGAACACTGAAGCTTTCTTT. This translates into CASSHREWSNTEAFF.

This clonotype showed up just a few times. The chain is built from TRBV28 and TRBJ1-2, with a possible D match to TRBD1 (5 bases). The V gene lost 7 bases and the J gene lost 4 bases, with 13 bases spanning the gap. Germline CDR1 and CDR2: MDHEN and SYDVKM. The CDR3 loop spans 13 amino acids. The chain's CDR3 is CASTRQHSYGYTF. CDR3 in DNA: TGTGCCAGCACCAGACAGCACTCCTATGGCTACACCTTC.

The table lists this clonotype with many counts. V and J are TRBV4-1 and TRBJ2-3; D unresolved. The CDR3 sequence is 13 residues long. V lost 1 base and J lost 4, with 6 bases in between. Germline V CDR1 and CDR2: MGHRA, YSYEKL. This CDR3 is CASSQGVADTQYF. The CDR3 region has the DNA TGCGCCAGCAGCCAAGGGGTGGCAGATACGCAGTATTTT.

At least ten counts were recorded for this clonotype. The V gene is TRBV27, the J gene TRBJ2-1, with D unclear. The CDR3 is made up of 15 amino acids. Trimming took off 3 bases at V and 4 bases at J, with 13 bases between the two ends. Per the germline V gene, CDR1 is MNHEY and CDR2 is SMNVEV (reference sequence). CDR3 in DNA: TGTGCCAGCAGTTTGGCGGCCAATACTTACAATGAGCAGTTCTTC. Amino acid sequence: CASSLAANTYNEQFF.

This clonotype has just a few counts. The V and J genes are TRBV28 and TRBJ1-2; a possible D gene is TRBD1 (5 bases). The ends were cut back, 7 bases at V and 0 bases at J, with 18 bases in the middle. Germline-derived CDR1 and CDR2 are MDHEN and SYDVKM. This CDR3 contains 16 residues. This chain's CDR3 is CASTDPSVDTNYGYTF. For the CDR3, the DNA is TGTGCCAGCACCGATCCTTCGGTGGACACTAACTATGGCTACACCTTC.

V is TRBV6-1 and J is TRBJ2-5, with a weak D call TRBD2 (5 bases). The CDR3 covers 15 residues. From germline, CDR1 is MNHNS and CDR2 SASEGT. The V gene lost 4 bases and the J gene lost 5 bases, with 17 bases spanning the gap. The CDR3 spells CASSGRGNSHETQYF. For the CDR3, the DNA is TGTGCCAGCAGTGGGCGAGGGAACAGCCATGAGACCCAGTACTTC.

The chain has TRBV20-1 and TRBJ2-3; D assignment may be TRBD1 or TRBD2 (6 bases each). The V and J ends lost 0 bases and 6 bases respectively, with 19 bases between them. CDR3 length equals 16 residues. Germline CDR1 reads DFQATT; CDR2 reads SNEGSKA (reference sequence). The chain's CDR3 is CSARDPAGQPADTQYF. As DNA, the CDR3 is TGCAGTGCTAGAGACCCGGCGGGACAACCGGCCGATACGCAGTATTTT.

The chain links TRBV30 to TRBJ2-1, with 9 bases identical to TRBD1. The CDR3 is made up of 15 amino acids. Germline CDR1 reads GTSNPN; CDR2 reads SVGIG (reference sequence). V shed 5 bases and J 1 base; nucleotides not matched to a gene: 6. For the CDR3, the DNA is TGTGCCTGGGTCGAGGACAGGGGTTCCTACAATGAGCAGTTCTTC. This codes for CAWVEDRGSYNEQFF.

This clonotype occurred a few times. The CDR3 loop is CASNSGTSRFTDTQYF. The DNA for the CDR3 is TGTGCCAGCAACAGCGGGACTAGCAGATTCACAGATACGCAGTATTTT. The chain carries TRBV27 and TRBJ2-3, with 9 bases aligning to TRBD2. The CDR3 is 16 amino acids. The germline V gene encodes CDR1 MNHEY and CDR2 SMNVEV (reference sequence). Losses at the gene ends were 7 bases for V and 2 bases for J; bases not matched to a gene: 10.

The gene calls are TRBV6-1 and TRBJ1-1; D uncertain. This CDR3 comprises 8 residues. The V gene lost 7 bases and the J gene lost 14 bases, with 8 bases spanning the gap. Per germline, CDR1 MNHNS and CDR2 SASEGT. In DNA, the CDR3 is TGTGCCAGCATAGAGTACTTCTTT. Translated, it gives CASIEYFF.

This clonotype came up many times. The J gene is TRBJ2-4, the V gene TRBV7-9; D possibly uses TRBD1 or TRBD2 (5 bases each). Germline V gives CDR1 SEHNR, CDR2 FQNEAQ (reference sequence). The CDR3 runs to 16 residues. V was clipped by 8 bases and J by 0 bases, with 17 bases between them. This chain's CDR3 is CASSSGTALAKNIQYF. CDR3 nucleotide sequence: TGTGCCAGCTCATCCGGGACGGCTTTAGCCAAAAACATTCAGTACTTC.

The table lists this clonotype with a few counts. This sequence joins TRBV7-8 and TRBJ1-5; D is perhaps TRBD1 (6 bases). V lost 1 base and J lost 10, with 17 bases in between. In germline, CDR1 is SGHVS, CDR2 FQNEAQ. The length of the CDR3 is 15 residues. CDR3: CASSLVGAGINPQHF. CDR3 DNA sequence: TGTGCCAGCAGCTTAGTGGGGGCAGGGATCAATCCCCAGCATTTT.

This clonotype has at least ten counts. The gene calls are TRBV12-3 or TRBV12-4 and TRBJ2-3; the D gene is possibly TRBD2 (7 bases). The CDR3 covers 18 residues. Trimming cost V 6 bases and J 4 bases, with 26 bases left between them. This CDR3 is CASSPGFGGGGLADTQYF. In DNA, the CDR3 is TGTGCCAGCAGCCCCGGTTTTGGAGGGGGGGGGCTGGCAGATACGCAGTATTTT.

As DNA, the CDR3 is TGCGCCAGCAGCATAGGGACTAGCGGGATCTTAGATACGCAGTATTTT. Residues: CASSIGTSGILDTQYF. The chain recombines TRBV5-1 with TRBJ2-3; 13 bases align to TRBD2. The junction had 7 bases not matched to a gene; V was cut back by 4 bases and J by 5 bases. Germline V CDR1 and CDR2: SGHRS, YFSETQ. There are 16 residues in the CDR3. Combining the CDR3 with reference TRBV5-1 and TRBJ2-3 gives the whole variable domain KAGVTQTPRYLIKTRGQQVTLSCSPISGHRSVSWYQQTPGQGLQFLFEYFSETQRNKGNFPGRFSGRQFSNSRSEMNVSTLELGDSALYLCASSIGTSGILDTQYFGPGTRLTVL.

This chain links TRBV30 with TRBJ2-1; the D gene is possibly TRBD1 (5 bases). The germline V gene encodes CDR1 GTSNPN and CDR2 SVGIG (reference sequence). CDR3 length: 15 amino acids. V lost 2 bases to trimming and J lost 6 bases, with 17 bases between them. The CDR3 bases are TGTGCCTGGAGTACACCAGGGTTCCCGGGCAATGAGCAGTTCTTC. Its protein is CAWSTPGFPGNEQFF.

The V call is TRBV6-5, the J call TRBJ1-5, with D tentatively TRBD1 (6 bases). V was cut by 4 bases and J by 7 bases, with 11 bases left in between. The CDR3 covers 13 residues. Germline V gene sequence: CDR1 MNHEY, CDR2 SVGAGI. The CDR3 is CASSSGALQPQHF. The CDR3 bases are TGTGCCAGCAGTTCAGGGGCGTTACAGCCCCAGCATTTT.

This chain connects TRBV29-1 to TRBJ1-3; D remains unclear. Trimming stripped 4 bases from V and 0 bases from J, with 10 bases between. The CDR3 totals 14 residues. Per germline, CDR1 SQVTM and CDR2 ANQGSEA. The chain's CDR3 is CSVATGNSGNTIYF. As DNA, the CDR3 is TGCAGCGTTGCGACGGGTAACTCTGGAAACACCATATATTTT. Looking up the rest from reference TRBV29-1 and TRBJ1-3 gives the full variable domain: SAVISQKPSRDICQRGTSLTIQCQVDSQVTMMFWYRQQPGQSLTLIATANQGSEATYESGFVIDKFPISRPNLTFSTLTVSNMSPEDSSIYLCSVATGNSGNTIYFGEGSWLTVV.

This clonotype appeared once. The V gene is TRBV11-3, the J gene TRBJ2-1, with D unresolved. Trimming removed 4 bases from V and 9 bases from J, with 10 bases in between. The CDR3 has 12 residues. Germline lookup yields CDR1 SGHNT and CDR2 YENEEA. The CDR3 sequence: CASSSSSGEQFF. The CDR3 coding sequence is TGTGCCAGCAGCTCTAGTTCGGGTGAGCAGTTCTTC.

Worth noting for this clonotype: A much larger clone differs from this one at a single base, so this may be a read error. The chain is built from TRBV27 and TRBJ1-1; D is uncertain. Germline CDR1 and CDR2: MNHEY and SMNVEV (reference sequence). The CDR3 runs to 14 residues. The CDR3: CASSLNTYNTGAFF. In DNA, the CDR3 is TGTGCCAGCAGTTTAAATACATACAACACTGGAGCTTTCTTT.

In regard to this clonotype: Possible read error: a much larger clone is one base away. V gene TRBV24-1 combines with J gene TRBJ2-2; the D gene is possibly TRBD2 (5 bases). Trimming stripped 5 bases from V and 3 bases from J, with 9 bases between. The CDR3 runs to 14 residues. From germline, CDR1 is KGHDR and CDR2 SFDVKD. The chain's CDR3 is CATSVEADTGELFF. The CDR3 region has the DNA TGTGCCACCAGTGTGGAGGCGGACACCGGGGAGCTGTTTTTT.

The chain recombines TRBV3-1 with TRBJ2-7; D is possibly TRBD2 (5 bases). Germline values: CDR1 LGHDT, CDR2 YNNKEL (reference sequence). The ends were cut back, 0 bases at V and 6 bases at J, with 21 bases in the middle. The CDR3 spans 17 residues. CDR3 in amino acids: CASSQDVGEIIRVEQYF. CDR3 nucleotides: TGTGCCAGCAGCCAAGATGTTGGGGAGATTATACGGGTCGAGCAGTACTTC.

This clonotype came up a few times. A single base separates this from a much larger clone, so it may be a read error. The chain uses TRBV28 and TRBJ1-1; unclear D gene. The V gene's germline CDR1 is MDHEN and CDR2 SYDVKM. This CDR3 has 14 amino acids. The CDR3 DNA reads as TGTGCCTGCAGTTTTCGTGTGGGTACCACTGAAGCTTTCTTT. Encoded protein: CACSFRVGTTEAFF.

This clonotype came up a few times. The rearrangement uses TRBV30 and TRBJ1-5, with D possibly TRBD1 on 6 matching bases. The germline V and J ends were trimmed by 4 bases and 10 bases, with 17 bases remaining between them. Germline V gene lookup returns CDR1 GTSNPN and CDR2 SVGIG (reference sequence). This CDR3 is built from 13 residues. CDR3 amino acids: CAWNAGAAEPQHF. The DNA for the CDR3 is TGTGCCTGGAATGCGGGGGCGGCCGAACCCCAGCATTTT. The full variable domain, its missing parts supplied by reference TRBV30 and TRBJ1-5, is SQTIHQWPATLVQPVGSPLSLECTVEGTSNPNLYWYRQAAGRGLQLLFYSVGIGQISSEVPQNLSASRPQDRQFILSSKKLLLSDSGFYLCAWNAGAAEPQHFGDGTRLSIL.

This clonotype has more than one count but fewer than ten. This sequence joins TRBV7-2 and TRBJ2-1; D ambiguous. Germline CDR1 SGHTA, CDR2 FQGNSA. CDR3 length: 15 residues. The ends were cut back, 6 bases at V and 4 bases at J, with 16 bases in the middle. The CDR3: CASRSKPLPYNEQFF. In DNA, the CDR3 is TGTGCCAGCAGATCAAAGCCACTACCATACAATGAGCAGTTCTTC. Complete variable domain (other parts from reference TRBV7-2 and TRBJ2-1): GAGVSQSPSNKVTEKGKDVELRCDPISGHTALYWYRQSLGQGLEFLIYFQGNSAPDKSGLPSDRFSAERTGGSVSTLTIQRTQQEDSAVYLCASRSKPLPYNEQFFGPGTRLTVL.

V usage is TRBV27 and J usage is TRBJ2-7; TRBD1 aligns across 9 bases. Losses at the gene ends were 5 bases for V and 4 bases for J; bases not matched to a gene: 6. From germline, CDR1 is MNHEY and CDR2 SMNVEV (reference sequence). The CDR3 runs to 14 residues. In DNA form, the CDR3 reads TGTGCCAGCAGTCGCTGGGACAGGGAGTACGAGCAGTACTTC. Its translation: CASSRWDREYEQYF.